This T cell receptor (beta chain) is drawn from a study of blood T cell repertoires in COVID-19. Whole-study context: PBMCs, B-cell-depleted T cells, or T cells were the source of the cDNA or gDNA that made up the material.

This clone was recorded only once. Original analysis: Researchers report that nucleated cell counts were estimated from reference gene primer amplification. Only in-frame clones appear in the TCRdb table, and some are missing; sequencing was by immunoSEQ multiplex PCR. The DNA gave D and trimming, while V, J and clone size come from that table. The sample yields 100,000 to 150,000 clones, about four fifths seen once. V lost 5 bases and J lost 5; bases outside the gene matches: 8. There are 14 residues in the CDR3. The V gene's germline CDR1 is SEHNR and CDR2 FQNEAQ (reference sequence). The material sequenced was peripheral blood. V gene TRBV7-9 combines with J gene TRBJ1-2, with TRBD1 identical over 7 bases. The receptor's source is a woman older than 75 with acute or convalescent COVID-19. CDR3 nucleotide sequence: TGTGCCAGCAGCACCGGGACAGCCCCGTATGGCTACACCTTC. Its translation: CASSTGTAPYGYTF.